Each of the 13 T cell receptor beta chains below was sequenced from the same sample in a study of T cell responses to AZD1222 COVID-19 vaccine. Assay used: immunoSEQ multiplex PCR; TCRdb lists only in-frame clones, some missing. The sample has over 130,000 clones, roughly 92% seen once. The sample here was peripheral blood, taken on day 0 of AZD1222 vaccination. The receptors come from an adult in good health.

The V call is TRBV3-1 (or the pseudogene TRBV3-2), the J call TRBJ1-6, with no clear D. The CDR3 contains 14 residues. CDR1 and CDR2 (germline): LGHDT, YNNKEL (reference sequence). Trimming pared 4 bases from V and 8 bases from J, leaving 12 bases between. CDR3 DNA sequence: TGTGCCAGCAGCCTCCGGGCCCAAGATTCACCCCTCCACTTT. Amino acid sequence: CASSLRAQDSPLHF.

This sequence joins TRBV27 and TRBJ2-7, with 8 nucleotides matching TRBD2. Germline V CDR1 and CDR2: MNHEY, SMNVEV (reference sequence). V lost 5 bases to trimming and J lost 8 bases; unmatched junction nucleotides: 11. The CDR3 contains 14 residues. The CDR3 loop reads CASSPGTSLGKQYF. The CDR3 nucleotides are TGTGCCAGCAGTCCCGGGACTAGTTTAGGGAAGCAGTACTTC.

This chain links TRBV18 with TRBJ2-1; D is ambiguous. Between the trimmed V and J ends, which lost 3 bases and 1 base, there was a span of 13 bases. This CDR3 has 16 amino acids. The germline gives CDR1 KGHSH, CDR2 LQKENI. This CDR3 is CASSPSRTASYNEQFF. The CDR3 bases are TGTGCCAGCTCACCTTCCCGGACGGCTTCCTACAATGAGCAGTTCTTC. The full variable domain, completed using reference TRBV18 and TRBJ2-1, is NAGVMQNPRHLVRRRGQEARLRCSPMKGHSHVYWYRQLPEEGLKFMVYLQKENIIDESGMPKERFSAEFPKEGPSILRIQQVVRGDSAAYFCASSPSRTASYNEQFFGPGTRLTVL.

The chain uses TRBV7-2 and TRBJ1-5, with TRBD1 identical over 7 bases. Losses at the gene ends were 5 bases for V and 7 bases for J; bases not matched to a gene: 11. Germline V lookup: CDR1 SGHTA, CDR2 FQGNSA. CDR3 size: 15 residues. Here the CDR3 reads CASSPFGQVGQPQHF. The CDR3 bases are TGTGCCAGCAGCCCCTTCGGACAGGTTGGCCAGCCCCAGCATTTT.

The chain uses TRBV19 and TRBJ2-6; D is ambiguous. The ends were cut back, 1 base at V and 4 bases at J, with 11 bases in the middle. The germline V gene encodes CDR1 LNHDA and CDR2 SQIVND (reference sequence). The CDR3 is made up of 16 amino acids. The CDR3 nucleotides are TGTGCCAGTAGTATAGCGCCAGGCTCCGGGGCCAACGTCCTGACTTTC. Encoded protein: CASSIAPGSGANVLTF.

As DNA, the CDR3 is TGTGCCAGTAGTCAGGACAGGGTTGGCAATCAGCCCCAGCATTTT. Translation gives CASSQDRVGNQPQHF. This rearrangement joins TRBV19 to TRBJ1-5, with TRBD1 matching 8 bases. The CDR3 is made up of 15 amino acids. CDR1 LNHDA and CDR2 SQIVND come from the germline V gene (reference sequence). V lost 5 bases and J lost 2; bases outside the gene matches: 5. The complete variable domain, with remaining parts taken from reference TRBV19 and TRBJ1-5, reads DGGITQSPKYLFRKEGQNVTLSCEQNLNHDAMYWYRQDPGQGLRLIYYSQIVNDFQKGDIAEGYSVSREKKESFPLTVTSAQKNPTAFYLCASSQDRVGNQPQHFGDGTRLSIL.

This chain connects TRBV5-1 to TRBJ2-7, with TRBD1 identical over 8 bases. The junction had 3 bases not matched to a gene; V was cut back by 2 bases and J by 5 bases. CDR1 and CDR2 from the germline V gene are SGHRS and YFSETQ. The CDR3 has 13 residues. The CDR3 DNA reads TGCGCCAGCAGCTTTGGACAGGGCGACGAGCAGTACTTC. Translating it yields CASSFGQGDEQYF.

In its sample, this clone was seen once. This chain uses TRBV11-3 with TRBJ2-2; D not certain. Germline assignment: CDR1 SGHNT and CDR2 YENEEA. This CDR3 has 12 residues. V was cut by 1 base and J by 8 bases, with 5 bases left in between. The CDR3 nucleotides read TGTGCCAGCAGCTTAGCCTCAGGGGAGCTGTTTTTT. This gives the protein CASSLASGELFF.

V usage is TRBV5-1 and J usage is TRBJ1-1; no reliable D call. Germline V gene data show CDR1 as SGHRS and CDR2 as YFSETQ. CDR3 length: 13 amino acids. V lost 1 base to trimming and J lost 5 bases, with 9 bases between them. CDR3 sequence (DNA): TGCGCCAGCAGCTTGTACTCGTCGACTGAAGCTTTCTTT. Amino acids: CASSLYSSTEAFF.

The genes are TRBV9 and TRBJ1-3; D is undetermined. Germline V CDR1 and CDR2: SGDLS, YYNGEE. Trimming pared 2 bases from V and 4 bases from J, leaving 10 bases between. CDR3 length: 14 residues. CDR3 protein: CASSVTGVGNTIYF. CDR3 coding DNA: TGTGCCAGCAGCGTCACCGGAGTAGGAAACACCATATATTTT.

The V gene is TRBV18, the J gene TRBJ2-5; 7 nucleotides line up with TRBD1. V was clipped by 3 bases and J by 4 bases; unmatched bases: 8. The CDR3 sequence is 15 residues long. Looked up from germline, CDR1 is KGHSH and CDR2 is LQKENI. The CDR3 region has the DNA TGTGCCAGCTCACCCCTAAAGAACAGGGGAGAGACCCAGTACTTC. It specifies CASSPLKNRGETQYF.

The chain joins TRBV28 to TRBJ1-5, with 8 nucleotides matching TRBD1. Germline CDR1 and CDR2: MDHEN and SYDVKM. CDR3 size: 15 residues. V trimming: 4 bases; J trimming: 5 bases; junction bases outside the gene matches: 7. CDR3: CASSSNRGSYQPQHF. The CDR3 DNA reads TGTGCCAGCAGTTCCAACAGGGGGTCCTATCAGCCCCAGCATTTT. The whole variable domain, remainder taken from reference TRBV28 and TRBJ1-5, is DVKVTQSSRYLVKRTGEKVFLECVQDMDHENMFWYRQDPGLGLRLIYFSYDVKMKEKGDIPEGYSVSREKKERFSLILESASTNQTSMYLCASSSNRGSYQPQHFGDGTRLSIL.

The chain recombines TRBV15 with TRBJ1-2; 12 bases agree with TRBD1. CDR3 length: 16 residues. V lost 0 bases and J lost 6; bases outside the gene matches: 5. Looked up from germline, CDR1 is LNHNV and CDR2 is YYDKDF (reference sequence). The CDR3 region is CATSRDRGTGGDGYTF. As DNA, the CDR3 is TGTGCCACCAGCAGAGATCGAGGGACAGGGGGCGATGGCTACACCTTC.